The 32 T cell receptor beta chains listed next were all sequenced from one sample in a study of T cells in Graves' hyperthyroidism and ophthalmopathy. Amplified TCR beta CDR3 regions came from RNA transcripts. HTBI primers were used for first-round RT-PCR of the TCR CDR3. TCRdb reanalysed the multiplex PCR reads using MiXCR and keeps one entry per CDR3 protein. The sample shows about 360,000 distinct CDR3 sequences, approximately 15% of them seen only once. The sample was blood. The receptors come from a young man with Graves' hyperthyroidism that later progressed to Graves' ophthalmopathy.

This chain links TRBV30 with TRBJ2-1, with D maybe TRBD2 (7 bases). Per germline, CDR1 GTSNPN and CDR2 SVGIG (reference sequence). Trimming removed 8 bases at V and 4 bases at J, with 18 bases between. The CDR3 covers 14 residues. This CDR3 reads CAAALGGVYNEQFF. In DNA form, the CDR3 reads TGTGCCGCAGCGTTAGGGGGGGTGTACAATGAGCAGTTCTTC.

The chain links TRBV9 to TRBJ2-1; 8 nucleotides align to TRBD2. Germline values: CDR1 SGDLS, CDR2 YYNGEE. This CDR3 spans 15 amino acids. V gave up 0 bases and J gave up 7 bases; unmatched junction bases: 6. CDR3: CASSVDGGGINEQFF. The CDR3 DNA reads as TGTGCCAGCAGCGTAGATGGCGGGGGGATTAATGAGCAGTTCTTC.

This clonotype has just a few counts. V is TRBV15 and J is TRBJ1-3; D remains ambiguous. V was clipped by 0 bases and J by 0 bases, with 12 bases between them. CDR3 length: 17 residues. Germline-derived CDR1 and CDR2 are LNHNV and YYDKDF (reference sequence). CDR3 in amino acids: CATSRDPPFSSGNTIYF. The CDR3, as DNA: TGTGCCACCAGCAGAGACCCACCCTTCTCCTCTGGAAACACCATATATTTT.

In this sample, this clonotype turned up many times. The rearrangement joins TRBV27 to TRBJ1-2, with D possibly TRBD1 on 6 matching bases. The V end was cut by 5 bases, the J end by 5 bases, with 15 bases between. The CDR3 contains 14 residues. Per germline, CDR1 MNHEY and CDR2 SMNVEV (reference sequence). The CDR3 reads CASSPTGWGYGYTF. In nucleotides, the CDR3 is TGTGCCAGCAGTCCTACAGGGTGGGGATATGGCTACACCTTC.

This clonotype was detected many times. The rearrangement uses TRBV20-1 and TRBJ2-2, with D perhaps assigned TRBD1 or TRBD2 (5 bases each). Germline V gene lookup returns CDR1 DFQATT and CDR2 SNEGSKA (reference sequence). The CDR3 covers 16 residues. The V gene lost 1 base and the J gene lost 4 bases, with 16 bases spanning the gap. The CDR3 protein is CSARVRWGKATGELFF. DNA for the CDR3: TGCAGTGCTAGAGTTAGGTGGGGGAAAGCCACCGGGGAGCTGTTTTTT.

This rearrangement joins TRBV6-5 to TRBJ1-2; TRBD1 aligns across 7 bases. The trim removed 4 bases at V and 3 bases at J, leaving 8 bases unmatched. Germline V gene data show CDR1 as MNHEY and CDR2 as SVGAGI. The CDR3 runs to 15 residues. The CDR3 DNA reads as TGTGCCAGCAGTTCCCTGGGACAGAAATACTATGGCTACACCTTC. Its protein product is CASSSLGQKYYGYTF.

The chain links TRBV5-8 to TRBJ1-4, with no clear D. Deletions cut 0 bases from V and 5 bases from J, with 5 bases between. The CDR3 length is 13 residues. Germline CDR1 is SGHTS and CDR2 is YDEGEE. The CDR3: CASSLEENEKLFF. CDR3 DNA: TGTGCCAGCAGCTTGGAGGAGAATGAAAAACTGTTTTTT. Looking up the rest from reference TRBV5-8 and TRBJ1-4 gives the full variable domain: EAGVTQSPTHLIKTRGQQATLRCSPISGHTSVYWYQQALGLGLQFLLWYDEGEERNRGNFPPRFSGRQFPNYSSELNVNALELEDSALYLCASSLEENEKLFFGSGTQLSVL.

This clonotype showed up just a few times. The rearrangement uses TRBV6-1 and TRBJ1-2; TRBD1 agrees at 7 bases. This CDR3 contains 13 residues. J was trimmed by 4 bases and V by 6 bases; bases with no gene match: 5. Germline CDR1 reads MNHNS; CDR2 reads SASEGT. CDR3 sequence: CASRRDSSYGYTF. CDR3 nucleotide sequence: TGTGCCAGCAGACGGGACAGCTCCTATGGCTACACCTTC.

A few counts support this clonotype. The V call is TRBV19, the J call TRBJ1-5; D might be TRBD1 (6 bases). Germline-derived CDR1 and CDR2 are LNHDA and SQIVND (reference sequence). The CDR3 consists of 15 residues. The V end lost 6 bases, the J end lost 2 bases, and 14 bases lay between the germline ends. Written as DNA, the CDR3 is TGTGCCAGTAGGGGTCAGGGGAGCGGCAATCAGCCCCAGCATTTT. The encoded protein is CASRGQGSGNQPQHF.

The J gene is TRBJ2-1, the V gene TRBV20-1; D is ambiguous. The CDR3 has 12 residues. V lost 3 bases to trimming and J lost 6 bases, with 9 bases between them. Germline V gives CDR1 DFQATT, CDR2 SNEGSKA (reference sequence). The CDR3 loop is CSARARRNEQFF. CDR3 in DNA: TGCAGTGCTAGGGCCCGCCGCAATGAGCAGTTCTTC.

About this clonotype itself: A read error may explain this, as a much larger clone is one base away. The genes are TRBV24-1 and TRBJ1-1, with 8 bases aligning to TRBD1. CDR1 and CDR2 from the germline V gene are KGHDR and SFDVKD. This CDR3 region has 17 residues. The DNA of the CDR3 is TGTGCCACCAGTCATTTGCCTCGGGACAGGAGGGACACTGAAGCTTTCTTT. The encoded protein is CATSHLPRDRRDTEAFF.

A word on this clonotype: It may be a read error: a sequence one base away is much more abundant. The chain has TRBV28 and TRBJ1-2; 7 positions agree with TRBD1. Germline trimming cut 11 bases from V and 4 bases from J; bases unmatched to any gene: 7. This CDR3 region has 12 residues. Germline V CDR1 and CDR2: MDHEN, SYDVKM. The CDR3 sequence is CAAGTDSYGYTF. The CDR3, as DNA: TGTGCCGCGGGGACAGACTCCTATGGCTACACCTTC.

This clonotype was found many times. The chain recombines TRBV7-9 with TRBJ2-4, with D unclear. V shed 3 bases and J shed 8 bases, with 20 bases lying between them. Germline V gives CDR1 SEHNR, CDR2 FQNEAQ (reference sequence). The CDR3 runs 16 residues. The DNA of the CDR3 is TGTGCCAGCAGCTTTCGGGTCCCGAACGGCAACGACATTCAGTACTTC. Translated, it gives CASSFRVPNGNDIQYF. The whole variable domain, filled in from reference TRBV7-9 and TRBJ2-4, reads DTGVSQNPRHKITKRGQNVTFRCDPISEHNRLYWYRQTLGQGPEFLTYFQNEAQLEKSRLLSDRFSAERPKGSFSTLEIQRTEQGDSAMYLCASSFRVPNGNDIQYFGAGTRLSVL.

This clonotype appeared many times. The chain has TRBV6-1 and TRBJ2-7; D is unclear. The V end was cut by 2 bases, the J end by 3 bases, with 14 bases between. The CDR3 consists of 15 residues. Looked up from germline, CDR1 is MNHNS and CDR2 is SASEGT. The CDR3 nucleotides are TGTGCCAGCAGTGAACTAGGTCAACTAAACTACGAGCAGTACTTC. It is translated as CASSELGQLNYEQYF.

This clonotype was seen at least ten times. The rearrangement joins TRBV12-3 or TRBV12-4 to TRBJ1-2; D gene ambiguous. Trimming stripped 3 bases from V and 2 bases from J, with 4 bases between. The CDR3 covers 12 residues. The CDR3, as DNA: TGTGCCAGCAGTTTCTTCAACTATGGCTACACCTTC. Protein sequence: CASSFFNYGYTF.

This clonotype was seen a few times. The V and J genes are TRBV30 and TRBJ1-2; D possibly corresponds to TRBD1 (5 bases). The V gene's germline CDR1 is GTSNPN and CDR2 SVGIG (reference sequence). The CDR3 has 13 amino acids. The V end was cut by 0 bases, the J end by 4 bases, with 9 bases between. The CDR3 DNA follows: TGTGCCTGGAGTGTATCCCAGGGCTATGGCTACACCTTC. Translation: CAWSVSQGYGYTF. The variable domain in full, completed from reference TRBV30 and TRBJ1-2, reads SQTIHQWPATLVQPVGSPLSLECTVEGTSNPNLYWYRQAAGRGLQLLFYSVGIGQISSEVPQNLSASRPQDRQFILSSKKLLLSDSGFYLCAWSVSQGYGYTFGSGTRLTVV.

This clonotype was counted a few times. CDR3 DNA: TGTGCCAGCTCACCCATGGGGCAGGGAAGCTACGAGCAGTACTTC. Amino acid sequence: CASSPMGQGSYEQYF. The chain employs TRBV18 and TRBJ2-7; perhaps TRBD1 as D (5 bases). This CDR3 has 15 residues. V was shortened by 3 bases and J by 3 bases, with 15 bases between the two germline ends. CDR1 and CDR2 from the germline V gene are KGHSH and LQKENI.

This clonotype was recorded a few times. The rearrangement links TRBV4-1 to TRBJ1-1; no reliable D call. The CDR3 has 19 residues. V dropped 0 bases and J dropped 10 bases, with 30 bases sitting between them. In germline, CDR1 is MGHRA, CDR2 YSYEKL. CDR3 nucleotide sequence: TGCGCCAGCAGCCAAGAGTGGGCCCAGGCCCCTGCCATTTGGGATAGAGCTTTCTTT. Translating it yields CASSQEWAQAPAIWDRAFF.

This clonotype was seen at least ten times. This sequence joins TRBV20-1 and TRBJ2-4; 11 bases match TRBD2. Losses at the gene ends were 4 bases for V and 0 bases for J; bases not matched to a gene: 11. The length of the CDR3 is 18 residues. CDR1 is DFQATT and CDR2 is SNEGSKA in the germline V gene (reference sequence). CDR3 bases: TGCAGTGCTATCCCCCGTAGCGGGGGGGCCCTAGCCAAAAACATTCAGTACTTC. Protein product: CSAIPRSGGALAKNIQYF.

This clonotype was seen at least ten times. This rearrangement joins TRBV6-6 to TRBJ2-3, with D possibly TRBD2 on 5 matching bases. V gave up 0 bases and J gave up 2 bases, with 9 bases separating them. The CDR3 length is 15 residues. The germline V gene has CDR1 MNHNY and CDR2 SVGAGI (reference sequence). As DNA, the CDR3 is TGTGCCAGCAGTTACTCCCGAGGGCCCACAGATACGCAGTATTTT. Translating it yields CASSYSRGPTDTQYF.

This clonotype was detected ten times or more. The chain employs TRBV29-1 and TRBJ2-5; 9 bases map to TRBD2. V lost 6 bases, J lost 7 bases, and 18 bases stayed unmatched. Per the germline V gene, CDR1 is SQVTM and CDR2 is ANQGSEA. The CDR3 sequence is 16 residues long. DNA for the CDR3: TGCAGCGTCGGCGACCTCGTTAGCGGGGGAAGGGGGACCCAGTACTTC. It yields the protein CSVGDLVSGGRGTQYF.

The chain employs TRBV29-1 and TRBJ1-4; possible D gene TRBD1, 6 bases. The CDR3 totals 12 residues. The V end was cut by 0 bases, the J end by 14 bases, with 13 bases between. Germline V gene lookup returns CDR1 SQVTM and CDR2 ANQGSEA. Written as DNA, the CDR3 is TGCAGCGTTGAAGATCAGGGGTCATTTCTGTTTTTT. Translation gives CSVEDQGSFLFF.

This clonotype appeared many times. V is TRBV20-1 and J is TRBJ2-7; perhaps D is TRBD1 or TRBD2 (5 bases each). CDR1 is DFQATT and CDR2 is SNEGSKA in the germline V gene (reference sequence). The CDR3 covers 14 residues. V gave up 1 base and J gave up 1 base, with 11 bases separating them. The DNA of the CDR3 is TGCAGTGCTAGAGGAACAGGAGGATCCTACGAGCAGTACTTC. Translated, it gives CSARGTGGSYEQYF.

This clonotype was detected a few times. Mismatch with germline at one junction end may stem from a read error. The V gene is TRBV30, the J gene TRBJ2-1; D is possibly TRBD1 (6 bases). The V gene's germline CDR1 is GTSNPN and CDR2 SVGIG (reference sequence). This CDR3 has 12 residues. DNA for the CDR3: TGTGCCCGGAGTGTGACAGGCAATGAGCAGTTCTTC. Its translation is CARSVTGNEQFF.

The V gene is TRBV6-1, the J gene TRBJ1-2, with 7 nucleotides matching TRBD1. Per germline, CDR1 MNHNS and CDR2 SASEGT. J was trimmed by 4 bases and V by 8 bases; bases with no gene match: 10. The CDR3 totals 14 residues. CDR3 in DNA: TGTGCCAGCGTGAACCAGGGGGTCAGCTATGGCTACACCTTC. This translates into CASVNQGVSYGYTF.

This clonotype was detected many times. The CDR3 nucleotides are TGCAGTGCTGAAACAGGTTCGGATACGCAGTATTTT. This codes for CSAETGSDTQYF. The V gene is TRBV20-1, the J gene TRBJ2-3; D is possibly TRBD1 (5 bases). Deletions cut 5 bases from V and 6 bases from J, with 12 bases between. In germline, CDR1 is DFQATT, CDR2 SNEGSKA (reference sequence). The CDR3 contains 12 residues.

This chain uses TRBV2 with TRBJ2-7; the match to TRBD2 covers 10 bases. CDR1 and CDR2 (germline): SNHLY, FYNNEI. The CDR3 extends over 14 amino acids. J lost 2 bases, V lost 4 bases, and 2 bases had no gene match. The CDR3 spells CASSGTSGPYEQYF. CDR3 DNA: TGTGCCAGCAGTGGGACTAGCGGACCCTACGAGCAGTACTTC.

This clonotype has ten or more counts. This chain connects TRBV13 to TRBJ1-1; tentative D call: TRBD1 (5 bases). The germline CDR1 and CDR2 sequences are PRHDT and FYEKMQ (reference sequence). The V gene lost 5 bases and the J gene lost 3 bases, with 16 bases spanning the gap. The CDR3 has 15 amino acids. The CDR3 loop is CASSPQGFKDTEAFF. The CDR3 DNA sequence: TGTGCCAGCAGCCCTCAGGGATTTAAAGACACTGAAGCTTTCTTT.

This clonotype was recorded at least ten times. The chain is built from TRBV7-2 and TRBJ2-5; possibly TRBD1 or TRBD2 for D (6 bases each). The germline V gene encodes CDR1 SGHTA and CDR2 FQGNSA. CDR3 length: 15 residues. V lost 1 base and J lost 4, with 13 bases in between. CDR3 protein: CASSLVWGAGETQYF. The CDR3, as DNA: TGTGCCAGCAGCTTAGTGTGGGGGGCGGGAGAGACCCAGTACTTC.

This clonotype was recorded at least ten times. This chain joins TRBV11-3 and TRBJ1-1; 7 positions match TRBD1. The V gene's germline CDR1 is SGHNT and CDR2 YENEEA. The junction had 4 bases not matched to a gene; V was cut back by 6 bases and J by 0 bases. The length of the CDR3 is 14 residues. The DNA for the CDR3 is TGTGCCAGCAGAATAGGGGGCATGAACACTGAAGCTTTCTTT. Its translation: CASRIGGMNTEAFF.

This clonotype came up many times. The rearrangement joins TRBV19 to TRBJ1-1; the match to TRBD1 covers 9 bases. With V trimmed by 7 bases and J by 6 bases, 9 bases remained unmatched. CDR1 is LNHDA and CDR2 is SQIVND in the germline V gene (reference sequence). The CDR3 consists of 14 residues. CDR3 residues: CASTADRGGSEAFF. The CDR3 DNA reads TGTGCCAGTACCGCGGACAGGGGCGGATCTGAAGCTTTCTTT.

J is TRBJ1-1 and V is TRBV30, with a possible D match to TRBD1 (6 bases). The CDR3 sequence is 14 residues long. Germline CDR1 and CDR2: GTSNPN and SVGIG (reference sequence). V lost 2 bases, J lost 3 bases, and 13 bases lay in between. The DNA for the CDR3 is TGTGCCTGGAGTACCCTCGGGGGGCACACTGAAGCTTTCTTT. Encoded protein: CAWSTLGGHTEAFF.